The clone carrying this T cell receptor beta chain has ten or more counts. Antigen specificity is unknown. From genomic DNA, TCR beta CDR3 was amplified by two-round multiplex PCR. During first-round PCR, primers specific to each TRBV and TRBJ gene were used. TCRdb independently ran MiXCR on the multiplex PCR reads; one entry per CDR3 protein. Of around 63,000 distinct CDR3 sequences detected, approximately 25% appear once; the ten largest clones hold about 7.5%. The sample comes from a study of prognosis after radiotherapy for stage I lung cancer. Findings and caveats of the study: Some patients went on to develop distant metastases. Their Shannon entropy after stereotactic body radiation therapy was lower, and its change from baseline was also lower.

Sequenced material: PBMCs, taken before or after stereotactic body radiation therapy (not recorded which). This receptor was identified in a donor at least 50 years old with non-small cell lung cancer.

In DNA, the CDR3 is TGTGCCAGCAGCCACACCCAGGACAGGGTGGCCTACGAGCAGTACTTC. Amino acid sequence: CASSHTQDRVAYEQYF. The chain links TRBV3-1 to TRBJ2-7, with 8 bases matching TRBD1. Germline V gene sequence: CDR1 LGHDT, CDR2 YNNKEL (reference sequence). The CDR3 contains 16 residues. V shed 3 bases, J shed 2 bases, and the junction held 9 bases outside the gene matches.